The 3 T cell receptor beta chains below come from one sample, sequenced in a study of OX40 agonist ivuxolimab in advanced cancers. TCRdb's copy holds only in-frame clones and misses some; the assay was immunoSEQ multiplex PCR. The table lists approximately 77,000 clones, more than 80% of them singletons. The sequencing used CD4+ or CD8+ T cells sorted from blood, collected in a trial of the OX40 agonist ivuxolimab. The receptors here all came from an adult with an advanced solid tumor such as melanoma, head and neck, liver or kidney cancer.

V usage is TRBV28 and J usage is TRBJ1-5; tentatively, D is TRBD1 (6 bases). The ends were cut back, 7 bases at V and 11 bases at J, with 18 bases in the middle. This CDR3 is 13 amino acids long. Germline CDR1 is MDHEN and CDR2 is SYDVKM. Here the CDR3 DNA reads TGTGCCAGCACCCTGGGGGCCGCCATGACCCAGCATTTT. It specifies CASTLGAAMTQHF.

The gene calls are TRBV5-1 and TRBJ2-2; 7 bases are shared with TRBD2. Looked up from germline, CDR1 is SGHRS and CDR2 is YFSETQ. Unmatched junction bases numbered 8, after V lost 9 bases and J lost 0 bases. The CDR3 length is 15 residues. The CDR3 reads CATKTGTTNTGELFF. As DNA, the CDR3 is TGCGCCACCAAAACCGGGACTACGAACACCGGGGAGCTGTTTTTT.

The chain joins TRBV5-1 to TRBJ1-2; D ambiguous. Trimming shortened V by 4 bases and J by 5 bases, and 9 bases separated the two germline ends. This CDR3 spans 12 amino acids. CDR1 and CDR2 (germline): SGHRS, YFSETQ. The CDR3 region has the DNA TGCGCCAGCAGCAATGAGGGTTATGGCTACACCTTC. This codes for CASSNEGYGYTF.